This record covers a single TCR beta chain. Its target is unknown. The data were taken from a study of cytomegalovirus exposure and HLA in healthy donors. Germline CDR1 and CDR2: MDHEN and SYDVKM. The V and J ends lost 5 bases and 6 bases respectively, with 10 bases between them. The CDR3 has 12 amino acids. Study outcomes and limitations: Trimming of TCR beta V- and J-genes showed a link, identified in a later analysis, to a missense DCLRE1C variant. Reportedly, TCR beta sequences accurately predicted HLA-A and HLA-B alleles in most subjects. Upon later analysis, HLA-associated TCR beta chains proved more clonally expanded than other, equally common chains.

This PCR relied on a set of 60 Vbeta primers and 13 Jbeta primers. Sequencing was performed with immunoSEQ multiplex PCR; in TCRdb, only in-frame clones are kept and a portion is missing. The sample yields approximately 130,000 clones, around 75% seen once. The source is a man aged 25 to 40 in good health and CMV-seronegative. This sequence joins TRBV28 and TRBJ1-2; D unresolved. The sample was PBMCs. The CDR3 coding sequence is TGTGCCAGCAGTCGGGGAATGGATGGCTACACCTTC. Its translation is CASSRGMDGYTF.